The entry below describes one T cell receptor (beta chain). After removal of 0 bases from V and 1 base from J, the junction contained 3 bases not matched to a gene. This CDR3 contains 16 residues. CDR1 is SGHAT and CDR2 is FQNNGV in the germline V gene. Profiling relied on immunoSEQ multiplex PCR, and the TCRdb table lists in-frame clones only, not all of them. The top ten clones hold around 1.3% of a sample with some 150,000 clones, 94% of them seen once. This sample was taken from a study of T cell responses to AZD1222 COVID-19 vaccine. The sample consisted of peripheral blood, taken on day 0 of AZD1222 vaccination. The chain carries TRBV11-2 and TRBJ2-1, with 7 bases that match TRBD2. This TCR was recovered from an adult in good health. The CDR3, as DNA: TGTGCCAGCAGCTTAGATCCCGGGAGGTCCTACAATGAGCAGTTCTTC. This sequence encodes CASSLDPGRSYNEQFF.